The 6 T cell receptor beta chains below all came from one sample that was sequenced in a study of cytomegalovirus exposure and HLA in healthy donors. 13 Jbeta primers and 60 Vbeta primers were used for the PCR. Clones were read by immunoSEQ multiplex PCR, and TCRdb kept only the in-frame ones, dropping some. Here the sample spans tens of thousands of clones, 60% to 70% being singletons. The sequencing input was PBMCs. The receptor source for this set is a man aged 35-49 years in good health and CMV-seropositive.

This clone has only a few counts. The V call is TRBV5-6, the J call TRBJ2-1, with D tentatively TRBD2 (5 bases). Germline CDR1 and CDR2: SGHDT and YYEEEE. CDR3 length equals 14 residues. The V gene lost 6 bases and the J gene lost 2 bases, with 12 bases spanning the gap. CDR3 nucleotides: TGTGCCAGCACCGGGGTCGTCGCCTACAATGAGCAGTTCTTC. Amino acid sequence: CASTGVVAYNEQFF.

As to this clone: This CDR3 is also generated by other DNA sequences in the sample. V is TRBV6-5 and J is TRBJ1-2, with 10 bases aligning to TRBD1. The CDR3 length is 16 residues. The junction had 5 bases not matched to a gene; V was cut back by 0 bases and J by 4 bases. The germline V gene has CDR1 MNHEY and CDR2 SVGAGI. CDR3 DNA: TGTGCCAGCAGTTACTCGAGGACAGGGGGGGGCTATGGCTACACCTTC. Translating it yields CASSYSRTGGGYGYTF.

The gene calls are TRBV5-6 and TRBJ2-2; no clear D. This CDR3 is 15 amino acids long. Germline CDR1 reads SGHDT; CDR2 reads YYEEEE. With 0 bases removed from V and 3 bases from J, the gap between germline ends came to 9 bases. The CDR3 loop is CASSLEWLDTGELFF. The CDR3 DNA reads TGTGCCAGCAGCTTGGAATGGCTAGACACCGGGGAGCTGTTTTTT.

CDR3 sequence reads: CASSSGGLGYTF. CDR3 bases: TGTGCCAGTAGTAGTGGAGGGCTCGGCTACACCTTC. The chain employs TRBV19 and TRBJ1-2; D gene ambiguous. The V gene's germline CDR1 is LNHDA and CDR2 SQIVND (reference sequence). V lost 4 bases to trimming and J lost 8 bases, with 11 bases between them. CDR3 length: 12 residues. Based on the CDR3 plus reference TRBV19 and TRBJ1-2, the full variable domain is DGGITQSPKYLFRKEGQNVTLSCEQNLNHDAMYWYRQDPGQGLRLIYYSQIVNDFQKGDIAEGYSVSREKKESFPLTVTSAQKNPTAFYLCASSSGGLGYTFGSGTRLTVV.

This chain uses TRBV4-2 with TRBJ2-1; 8 bases agree with TRBD2. The germline CDR1 and CDR2 sequences are LGHNA and YNFKEQ. With 0 bases clipped from V and 9 bases from J, the junction kept 13 bases outside the gene matches. CDR3 size: 17 residues. This CDR3 is CASSQDYERGLSGEQFF. The CDR3 nucleotides are TGTGCCAGCAGCCAAGATTACGAGCGGGGGCTTAGTGGTGAGCAGTTCTTC.

A few counts support this clone. The V gene is TRBV6-9, the J gene TRBJ2-7; D may be TRBD1 (6 bases). The germline V gene encodes CDR1 MNHGY and CDR2 SVAAGI. The V end lost 5 bases, the J end lost 1 base, and 9 bases lay between the germline ends. CDR3 length: 13 residues. CDR3 sequence reads: CASSLQGSYEQYF. The CDR3 coding sequence is TGTGCCAGCAGTCTACAGGGTTCCTACGAGCAGTACTTC.